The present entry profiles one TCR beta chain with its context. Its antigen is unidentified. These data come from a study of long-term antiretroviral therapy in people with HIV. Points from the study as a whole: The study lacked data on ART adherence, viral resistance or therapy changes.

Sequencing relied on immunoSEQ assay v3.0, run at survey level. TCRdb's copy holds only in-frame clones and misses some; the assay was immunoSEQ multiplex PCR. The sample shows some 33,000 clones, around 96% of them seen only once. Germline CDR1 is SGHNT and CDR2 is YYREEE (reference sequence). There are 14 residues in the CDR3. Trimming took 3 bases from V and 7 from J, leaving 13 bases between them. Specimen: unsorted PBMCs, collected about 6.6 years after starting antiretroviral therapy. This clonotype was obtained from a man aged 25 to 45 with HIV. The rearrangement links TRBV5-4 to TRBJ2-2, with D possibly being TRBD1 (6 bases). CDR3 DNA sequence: TGTGCCAGCAGCTCCCAGGGGCGTGGCGGGGAGCTGTTTTTT. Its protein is CASSSQGRGGELFF.